The clone carrying this T cell receptor beta chain was seen a few times. Its antigen remains unidentified. A much larger clone differs from this one at a single base, so this may be a read error. Patients were aged 18 to 65, had disease duration under 2 months, and had newly diagnosed hyperthyroidism. Orbital computed tomography and thyroid ultrasound, together with serum TRAb and thyroxine and clinical symptoms, were used for diagnoses. What was amplified from RNA transcripts were TCR beta CDR3 regions. An initial round of RT-PCR targeting the TCR CDR3 relied on the HTBI primer set. Each CDR3 protein gets one entry after TCRdb re-called the multiplex PCR reads with MiXCR. The sample lists hundreds of thousands of distinct CDR3 sequences, 20% to 25% occurring once. These data come from a study of T cells in Graves' hyperthyroidism and ophthalmopathy. Findings of the study overall: Blood also held most thyroid clonotypes expanded beyond 0.001. By a 13 V-J model, ophthalmopathy was set apart from stable hyperthyroidism.

Trimming left V 3 bases short and J 6 bases short, with 3 bases between. The CDR3 runs to 11 residues. The V call is TRBV12-3 or TRBV12-4, the J call TRBJ1-5, with D unclear. This receptor was obtained from a man aged 45-65 years with Graves' hyperthyroidism. The sample consisted of blood. CDR3 DNA: TGTGCCAGCAGTTTTGGTCAGCCCCAGCATTTT. Translated, it gives CASSFGQPQHF.